This T cell receptor (beta chain) was captured in a study of blood T cell repertoires in COVID-19. The CDR3 consists of 15 residues. The V end was cut by 5 bases, the J end by 0 bases, with 11 bases between. Germline CDR1 reads LNHDA; CDR2 reads SQIVND (reference sequence). This clone has a single count. Sequencing used immunoSEQ multiplex PCR; TCRdb keeps in-frame clones, though not all of them. The sample lists some 210,000 clones, roughly 87% seen once, with 9% to 12% in the top ten. This rearrangement joins TRBV19 to TRBJ2-4, with D possibly matching TRBD2 (7 bases). Sequences were obtained from PBMCs or T cells enriched from blood (not recorded which). This clonotype was sampled from a man aged 18 to 30 with acute COVID-19. CDR3 region: CASSLGGGAKNIQYF. CDR3 nucleotides: TGTGCCAGTAGTTTAGGGGGGGGAGCCAAAAACATTCAGTACTTC.